This T cell receptor beta chain was sequenced for a study of T cells in Graves' hyperthyroidism and ophthalmopathy. Amplification of TCR beta CDR3 regions used RNA as the template. HTBI primers were the set used in a first-round RT-PCR of the TCR CDR3. TCRdb redid the calling of the multiplex PCR reads with MiXCR, one entry per CDR3 protein. The sample records about 300,000 distinct CDR3 sequences, around 19% being singletons. Every diagnosis used clinical symptoms, serum thyroxine and TRAb, thyroid ultrasound and orbital computed tomography. The source of the PBMCs was approximately 10 ml of fresh peripheral blood. Study-wide findings and caveats: Ophthalmopathy could be told apart from stable hyperthyroidism with a 13 V-J model.

Concerning this clonotype itself: Its cognate antigen is unknown.

The sequence was collected from a man aged 50 to 60 with Graves' ophthalmopathy. Sequencing used blood.

The CDR3 bases are TGTGCCAGCAATAACGGGAATGGGACAGGAGACGAAGCTTTCTTT. Translation: CASNNGNGTGDEAFF. The J gene is TRBJ1-1, the V gene TRBV6-1; TRBD1 agrees at 8 bases. CDR1 MNHNS and CDR2 SASEGT come from the germline V gene. The CDR3 sequence is 15 residues long. J gave up 8 bases and V 7 bases, and 15 bases lay outside the gene matches.